A single sample gave rise to the 30 T cell receptor beta chains below, sequenced in a study of technical replicates of blood from several donors. Generated by immunoSEQ multiplex PCR, the TCRdb table keeps only in-frame clones and is missing some. The sample includes tens of thousands of clones, 90% to 95% of them seen just once. Sequencing was done on a sample of PBMCs. The source of these receptors is a human donor in good health. Some clones in this sample may be carry-over from other donors' samples.

The CDR3 nucleotides read TGTGCCAGCAGTGAAGCTAGCGGGAGACCCCAAGAGACCCAGTACTTC. Protein: CASSEASGRPQETQYF. V is TRBV6-1 and J is TRBJ2-5, with 9 bases matching TRBD2. With 0 bases clipped from V and 1 base from J, the junction kept 3 bases outside the gene matches. The CDR3 is made up of 16 amino acids. Per the germline V gene, CDR1 is MNHNS and CDR2 is SASEGT.

This clone appeared a single time. This chain links TRBV9 with TRBJ1-2; D remains unclear. Germline loops: CDR1 SGDLS, CDR2 YYNGEE. Trimming took 0 bases from V and 4 from J, leaving 13 bases between them. The CDR3 extends over 15 amino acids. The CDR3 DNA reads as TGTGCCAGCAGCGTAGACGGCAGGATGACCTATGGCTACACCTTC. The encoded protein is CASSVDGRMTYGYTF.

The chain is built from TRBV11-3 and TRBJ2-1; D not resolved. The CDR3 extends over 14 amino acids. CDR1 is SGHNT and CDR2 is YENEEA in the germline V gene. V lost 5 bases and J lost 6, with 14 bases in between. The CDR3 spells CASSASRVTNEQFF. CDR3 DNA: TGTGCCAGCAGCGCATCACGGGTTACCAATGAGCAGTTCTTC.

The chain employs TRBV9 and TRBJ1-6, with no clear D. The CDR3 extends over 14 amino acids. V lost 3 bases to trimming and J lost 7 bases, with 11 bases between them. CDR1 and CDR2 (germline): SGDLS, YYNGEE. CDR3 sequence: CASSETGNNSPLHF. CDR3 nucleotide sequence: TGTGCCAGCAGCGAGACGGGAAACAATTCACCCCTCCACTTT.

The rearrangement links TRBV7-3 to TRBJ1-2; 7 bases agree with TRBD1. The CDR3 is 15 amino acids. CDR1 and CDR2 (germline): SGHTA, FQGTGA. J gave up 1 base and V 2 bases, and 4 bases lay outside the gene matches. CDR3 DNA: TGTGCCAGCAGCTTATCAGGGACAGATAACTATGGCTACACCTTC. Its translation: CASSLSGTDNYGYTF.

This clone appeared once. The chain has TRBV7-2 and TRBJ2-7; TRBD2 aligns across 9 bases. This CDR3 region has 19 residues. Germline values: CDR1 SGHTA, CDR2 FQGNSA. The V and J ends lost 1 base and 0 bases, in that order; junction bases with no gene match: 13. CDR3 in amino acids: CASSLVRFKTSGSSYEQYF. The CDR3, as DNA: TGTGCCAGCAGCTTAGTTCGGTTCAAGACTAGCGGCAGCTCCTACGAGCAGTACTTC.

The chain couples TRBV6-5 to TRBJ2-1; D gene unclear. V lost 5 bases to trimming and J lost 4 bases, with 12 bases between them. There are 14 residues in the CDR3. Germline V lookup: CDR1 MNHEY, CDR2 SVGAGI. The DNA for the CDR3 is TGTGCCAGCAGTCCGGTTAGACTTTACAATGAGCAGTTCTTC. Protein sequence: CASSPVRLYNEQFF.

The chain employs TRBV7-3 and TRBJ2-7, with TRBD2 as a possible D gene (5 bases). The CDR3 runs to 13 residues. The germline V gene has CDR1 SGHTA and CDR2 FQGTGA. V lost 3 bases to trimming and J lost 1 base, with 7 bases between them. CDR3 sequence reads: CASSFTGSYEQYF. The CDR3 DNA reads as TGTGCCAGCAGCTTCACGGGATCCTACGAGCAGTACTTC. Filled out from reference TRBV7-3 and TRBJ2-7, the complete variable domain reads GAGVSQTPSNKVTEKGKYVELRCDPISGHTALYWYRQSLGQGPEFLIYFQGTGAADDSGLPNDRFFAVRPEGSVSTLKIQRTERGDSAVYLCASSFTGSYEQYFGPGTRLTVT.

CDR3 coding DNA: TGTGCCAGCAGCCGGGACAGGGGGTTCTACAATGAGCAGTTCTTC. Translating it yields CASSRDRGFYNEQFF. The chain is built from TRBV7-9 and TRBJ2-1; 11 positions agree with TRBD1. The ends lost 5 bases at V and 3 bases at J; junction bases unmatched: 3. This CDR3 is 15 amino acids long. Looked up from germline, CDR1 is SEHNR and CDR2 is FQNEAQ (reference sequence). Drawing the rest from reference TRBV7-9 and TRBJ2-1, the complete variable domain is DTGVSQNPRHKITKRGQNVTFRCDPISEHNRLYWYRQTLGQGPEFLTYFQNEAQLEKSRLLSDRFSAERPKGSFSTLEIQRTEQGDSAMYLCASSRDRGFYNEQFFGPGTRLTVL.

The chain links TRBV5-4 to TRBJ2-5, with D tentatively TRBD2 (5 bases). This CDR3 spans 13 amino acids. Germline V gives CDR1 SGHNT, CDR2 YYREEE (reference sequence). Trimming stripped 2 bases from V and 5 bases from J, with 10 bases between. CDR3 nucleotide sequence: TGTGCCAGCAGCTTTTCGGGGTACGAGACCCAGTACTTC. It codes for CASSFSGYETQYF.

The genes are TRBV19 and TRBJ1-2; TRBD1 is a possible D gene (6 bases). The V end was cut by 5 bases, the J end by 8 bases, with 12 bases between. This CDR3 has 12 residues. Germline lookup yields CDR1 LNHDA and CDR2 SQIVND (reference sequence). In DNA, the CDR3 is TGTGCCAGTAGTGGGTCAGGGGAAGGCTACACCTTC. It is translated as CASSGSGEGYTF.

This chain links TRBV5-1 with TRBJ2-2, with TRBD2 matching 7 bases. V trimming: 4 bases; J trimming: 1 base; junction bases outside the gene matches: 4. The CDR3 runs 15 residues. CDR1 is SGHRS and CDR2 is YFSETQ in the germline V gene. The CDR3 protein is CASSVGLLNTGELFF. The CDR3 region has the DNA TGCGCCAGCAGCGTGGGACTACTGAACACCGGGGAGCTGTTTTTT.

V is TRBV2 and J is TRBJ1-3; 9 nucleotides match TRBD1. Germline assignment: CDR1 SNHLY and CDR2 FYNNEI. The V gene end was trimmed by 5 bases and the J gene end by 1 base; junction bases not matched to a gene: 6. The CDR3 totals 16 residues. The CDR3 DNA follows: TGTGCCAGCAGTACTCCGGGACAGGGTTCTGGAAACACCATATATTTT. This codes for CASSTPGQGSGNTIYF.

The gene calls are TRBV5-4 and TRBJ2-5, with a tentative D call TRBD2 (6 bases). The CDR3 loop spans 16 amino acids. Trimming left V 4 bases short and J 1 base short, with 17 bases between. Germline CDR1 SGHNT, CDR2 YYREEE (reference sequence). The CDR3 protein is CASSTPGGNFQETQYF. The CDR3 coding sequence is TGTGCCAGCAGCACGCCCGGCGGGAATTTCCAAGAGACCCAGTACTTC.

The chain employs TRBV2 and TRBJ2-1; no clear D gene. The CDR3 length is 12 residues. CDR1 and CDR2 (germline): SNHLY, FYNNEI. V lost 5 bases and J lost 8, with 10 bases in between. CDR3 loop: CASSSLDDEQFF. The CDR3 DNA is TGTGCCAGCAGTTCCCTAGATGATGAGCAGTTCTTC.

The V gene is TRBV19, the J gene TRBJ2-2, with 10 bases lining up with TRBD2. Looked up from germline, CDR1 is LNHDA and CDR2 is SQIVND (reference sequence). The V gene end was trimmed by 10 bases and the J gene end by 3 bases; junction bases not matched to a gene: 17. The CDR3 is made up of 18 amino acids. The CDR3 bases are TGTGCCACCCTAGCGGGGGCGCGCCAAGAGATTGACACCGGGGAGCTGTTTTTT. It is translated as CATLAGARQEIDTGELFF. Complete variable domain (other parts from reference TRBV19 and TRBJ2-2): DGGITQSPKYLFRKEGQNVTLSCEQNLNHDAMYWYRQDPGQGLRLIYYSQIVNDFQKGDIAEGYSVSREKKESFPLTVTSAQKNPTAFYLCATLAGARQEIDTGELFFGEGSRLTVL.

CDR3 sequence reads: CASSLTGGSTGELFF. The CDR3 DNA reads as TGTGCCAGCAGCCTAACAGGGGGAAGCACCGGGGAGCTGTTTTTT. This chain joins TRBV6-6 and TRBJ2-2; 8 positions match TRBD1. V was pared by 6 bases and J by 4 bases, with 7 bases of the junction left unmatched. This CDR3 is 15 amino acids long. CDR1 MNHNY and CDR2 SVGAGI come from the germline V gene (reference sequence).

The chain carries TRBV2 and TRBJ2-2; 10 nucleotides align to TRBD2. V lost 4 bases to trimming and J lost 5 bases; unmatched junction nucleotides: 7. This CDR3 spans 16 amino acids. The germline CDR1 and CDR2 sequences are SNHLY and FYNNEI. CDR3: CASSGPSGSVTGELFF. In nucleotides, the CDR3 is TGTGCCAGCAGTGGGCCTAGCGGGAGTGTAACCGGGGAGCTGTTTTTT.

The chain has TRBV10-3 and TRBJ2-7; maybe TRBD2 (5 bases). Germline CDR1 and CDR2: ENHRY and SYGVKD. Trimming left V 6 bases short and J 3 bases short, with 12 bases between. The CDR3 is 13 residues long. CDR3 region: CAIRDEGGYEQYF. In DNA, the CDR3 is TGTGCCATCAGGGACGAAGGAGGCTACGAGCAGTACTTC.

The rearrangement joins TRBV9 to TRBJ1-5; 9 positions agree with TRBD1. This CDR3 comprises 14 residues. Germline trimming cut 3 bases from V and 7 bases from J; bases unmatched to any gene: 5. CDR1 is SGDLS and CDR2 is YYNGEE in the germline V gene. In DNA, the CDR3 is TGTGCCAGCAGCGCCGATACAGGGGGCCAGCCCCAGCATTTT. Protein: CASSADTGGQPQHF.

The chain employs TRBV5-1 and TRBJ1-6; D unresolved. Deletions cut 5 bases from V and 3 bases from J, with 9 bases between. The germline CDR1 and CDR2 sequences are SGHRS and YFSETQ. This CDR3 region has 14 residues. CDR3 sequence reads: CASRSQDYNSPLHF. CDR3 nucleotides: TGCGCCAGCAGGTCCCAGGACTATAATTCACCCCTCCACTTT.

The chain has TRBV5-1 and TRBJ2-3; D is uncertain. The CDR3 runs to 12 residues. Germline lookup yields CDR1 SGHRS and CDR2 YFSETQ. Trimming cost V 6 bases and J 4 bases, with 9 bases left between them. CDR3 protein: CASTIKPDTQYF. As DNA, the CDR3 is TGCGCCAGCACCATTAAGCCAGATACGCAGTATTTT.

This clone was recorded only once. The rearrangement joins TRBV9 to TRBJ2-2, with 7 bases identical to TRBD2. Germline V lookup: CDR1 SGDLS, CDR2 YYNGEE. The V segment lost 4 bases and the J segment 0 bases; nucleotides outside the gene matches: 6. The CDR3 runs 16 residues. Here the CDR3 DNA reads TGTGCCAGCAGCCCCCTGGGAGGGCCGAACACCGGGGAGCTGTTTTTT. It translates to CASSPLGGPNTGELFF.

The chain links TRBV21-1 to TRBJ2-3; the DNA was not used to check the table's D call, TRBD2. TRBV21-1 is a known pseudogene. This CDR3 is 18 amino acids long. The CDR3 bases are TGTGCCAGCACCGGACTAGCGGGAGGCCTTCCCCCCTCAGATACGCAGTATTTT. Amino acids: CASTGLAGGLPPSDTQYF.

The rearrangement joins TRBV5-1 to TRBJ2-2, with 11 bases lining up with TRBD1. The V gene's germline CDR1 is SGHRS and CDR2 YFSETQ. V shed 2 bases, J shed 5 bases, and the junction held 5 bases outside the gene matches. The CDR3 sequence is 16 residues long. The CDR3 nucleotides read TGCGCCAGCAGCTTATGGACAGGGGGCTATACCGGGGAGCTGTTTTTT. Its translation is CASSLWTGGYTGELFF.

The chain links TRBV4-3 to TRBJ2-2; D perhaps matches TRBD1 (5 bases). V was clipped by 4 bases and J by 4 bases, with 16 bases between them. The V gene's germline CDR1 is LGHNA and CDR2 YSLEER. The CDR3 is 16 residues long. The CDR3 DNA sequence: TGCGCCAGCAGCCGATCCTCGGCCCAGGGCACCGGGGAGCTGTTTTTT. Amino acid sequence: CASSRSSAQGTGELFF.

The V call is TRBV6-4, the J call TRBJ1-2; TRBD1 agrees at 9 bases. From germline, CDR1 is MRHNA and CDR2 SNTAGT. V lost 2 bases and J lost 3; bases outside the gene matches: 10. This CDR3 contains 17 residues. In DNA, the CDR3 is TGTGCCAGCAGTGACCTTCGGGACAGGGATAGGCACTATGGCTACACCTTC. Translating gives CASSDLRDRDRHYGYTF.

The chain joins TRBV5-1 to TRBJ2-5, with 12 bases matching TRBD2. The V and J ends lost 6 bases and 4 bases, in that order; junction bases with no gene match: 10. Looked up from germline, CDR1 is SGHRS and CDR2 is YFSETQ. CDR3 length equals 16 residues. The CDR3 reads CASNLGGLAGRETQYF. The CDR3 bases are TGCGCCAGCAATTTGGGAGGACTAGCGGGGAGAGAGACCCAGTACTTC.

The CDR3 loop reads CATSRGGGETQYF. The CDR3 DNA is TGTGCCACCAGCAGAGGTGGAGGGGAGACCCAGTACTTC. This chain joins TRBV15 and TRBJ2-5; maybe TRBD2 (6 bases). Per the germline V gene, CDR1 is LNHNV and CDR2 is YYDKDF (reference sequence). The V end was cut by 1 base, the J end by 5 bases, with 8 bases between. The CDR3 is made up of 13 amino acids.

The V and J genes are TRBV19 and TRBJ2-6; D unresolved. Germline V gene sequence: CDR1 LNHDA, CDR2 SQIVND (reference sequence). Trimming pared 3 bases from V and 0 bases from J, leaving 9 bases between. This CDR3 spans 16 amino acids. The CDR3 bases are TGTGCCAGTAGTATTGCGAGGCCCTCTGGGGCCAACGTCCTGACTTTC. Its protein is CASSIARPSGANVLTF.